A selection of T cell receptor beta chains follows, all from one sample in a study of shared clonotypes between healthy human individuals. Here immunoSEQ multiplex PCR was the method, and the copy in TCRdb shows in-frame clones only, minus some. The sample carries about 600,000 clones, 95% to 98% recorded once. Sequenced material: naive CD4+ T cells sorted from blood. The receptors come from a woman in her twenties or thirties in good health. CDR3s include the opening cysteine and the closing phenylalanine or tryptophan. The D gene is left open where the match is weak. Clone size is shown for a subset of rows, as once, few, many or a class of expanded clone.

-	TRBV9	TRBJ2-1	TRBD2	CASSPPERGYNEQFF	TGTGCCAGCAGCCCCCCCGAGCGGGGGTACAATGAGCAGTTCTTC
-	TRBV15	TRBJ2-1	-	CATSREGGWDEQFF	TGTGCCACCAGCAGAGAGGGGGGTTGGGATGAGCAGTTCTTC
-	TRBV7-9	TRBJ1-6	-	CASSFGLSSPLHF	TGTGCCAGCAGCTTCGGACTTTCCTCACCCCTCCACTTT
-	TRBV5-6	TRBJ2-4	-	CASSSIRSDSQYF	TGTGCCAGCAGCTCTATTAGGTCGGACAGTCAGTACTTC
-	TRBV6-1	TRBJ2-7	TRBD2	CASSGIRGLAGSHYEQYF	TGTGCCAGCAGTGGCATCAGGGGACTAGCGGGCTCACACTACGAGCAGTACTTC
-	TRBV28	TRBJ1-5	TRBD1	CASKQGNNQPQHF	TGTGCCAGCAAACAGGGGAACAATCAGCCCCAGCATTTT
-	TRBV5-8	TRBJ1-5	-	CASSLGAGIGDQPQHF	TGTGCCAGCAGCTTGGGGGCAGGAATCGGGGATCAGCCCCAGCATTTT
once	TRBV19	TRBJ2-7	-	CASSIGTLASDEQYF	TGTGCCAGTAGTATAGGGACATTGGCCTCGGACGAGCAGTACTTC
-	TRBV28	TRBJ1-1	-	CASSNRVDTEAFF	TGTGCCAGCAGTAACAGGGTCGACACTGAAGCTTTCTTT
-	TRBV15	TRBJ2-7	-	CATSREERNPYEQYF	TGTGCCACCAGCAGAGAGGAGCGGAACCCCTACGAGCAGTACTTC
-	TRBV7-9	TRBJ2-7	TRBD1	CASSSSQGDTYEQYF	TGTGCCAGCAGCTCCAGTCAGGGGGATACCTACGAGCAGTACTTC
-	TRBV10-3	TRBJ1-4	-	CAISLDTNEKLFF	TGTGCCATCAGCCTGGACACTAATGAAAAACTGTTTTTT
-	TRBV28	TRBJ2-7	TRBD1	CASSFTGQGAGEQYF	TGTGCCAGCAGTTTCACCGGACAGGGGGCCGGCGAGCAGTACTTC
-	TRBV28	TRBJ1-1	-	CASSFGGSLPMNTEAFF	TGTGCCAGCAGTTTTGGGGGATCCCTCCCCATGAACACTGAAGCTTTCTTT
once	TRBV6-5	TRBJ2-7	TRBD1	CASMRQGRYEQYF	TGTGCCAGCATGAGACAGGGGAGGTACGAGCAGTACTTC
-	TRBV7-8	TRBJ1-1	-	CASSSQEVKTEAFF	TGTGCCAGCAGCTCTCAGGAAGTAAAAACTGAAGCTTTCTTT
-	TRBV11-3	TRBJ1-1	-	CASSINRDTEAFF	TGTGCCAGCAGCATTAACAGGGACACTGAAGCTTTCTTT
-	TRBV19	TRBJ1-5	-	CASKDYRVDQPQHF	TGTGCCAGTAAAGATTACAGGGTCGATCAGCCCCAGCATTTT
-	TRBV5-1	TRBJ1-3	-	CASSLVSGAAGNTIYF	TGCGCCAGCAGCTTGGTCTCGGGTGCTGCTGGAAACACCATATATTTT
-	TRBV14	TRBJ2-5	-	CASSQATGVQETQYF	TGTGCCAGCAGCCAAGCGACAGGTGTTCAAGAGACCCAGTACTTC
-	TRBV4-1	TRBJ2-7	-	CASSQEGSQLWGEQYF	TGCGCCAGCAGCCAAGAGGGGAGTCAACTATGGGGCGAGCAGTACTTC
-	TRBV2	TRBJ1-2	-	CASRPGDVSPSGYTF	TGTGCCAGCAGGCCAGGGGATGTCTCACCGTCTGGCTACACCTTC
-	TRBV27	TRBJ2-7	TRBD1	CASRPKPGQGAYEQYF	TGTGCCAGCAGGCCCAAGCCTGGACAGGGGGCTTACGAGCAGTACTTC
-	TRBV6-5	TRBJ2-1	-	CASSYGGRIHNEQFF	TGTGCCAGCAGTTACGGGGGGAGGATCCACAATGAGCAGTTCTTC
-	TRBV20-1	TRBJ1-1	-	CSVGERGPFF	TGCAGTGTCGGGGAACGGGGGCCTTTCTTT
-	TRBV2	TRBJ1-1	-	CASSVRQTTEAFF	TGTGCCAGCAGTGTGCGACAGACTACTGAAGCTTTCTTT
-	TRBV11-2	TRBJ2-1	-	CASSFSLSGYEQFF	TGTGCCAGCAGCTTTAGTCTTTCTGGATACGAGCAGTTCTTC